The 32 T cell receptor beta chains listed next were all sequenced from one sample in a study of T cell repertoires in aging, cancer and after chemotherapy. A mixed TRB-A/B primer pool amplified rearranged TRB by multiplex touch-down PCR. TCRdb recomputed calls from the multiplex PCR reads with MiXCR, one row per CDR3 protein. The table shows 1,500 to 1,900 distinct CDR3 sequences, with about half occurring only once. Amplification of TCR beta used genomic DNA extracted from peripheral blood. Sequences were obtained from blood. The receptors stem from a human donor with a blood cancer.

CDR3 protein: CSVVGQGGTTEAFF. The CDR3 bases are TGCAGCGTGGTAGGACAGGGAGGTACGACTGAAGCTTTCTTT. The chain is built from TRBV29-1 and TRBJ1-1; 8 bases are a match to TRBD1. The ends lost 6 bases at V and 5 bases at J; junction bases unmatched: 11. Germline V gene data show CDR1 as SQVTM and CDR2 as ANQGSEA. This CDR3 is 14 amino acids long.

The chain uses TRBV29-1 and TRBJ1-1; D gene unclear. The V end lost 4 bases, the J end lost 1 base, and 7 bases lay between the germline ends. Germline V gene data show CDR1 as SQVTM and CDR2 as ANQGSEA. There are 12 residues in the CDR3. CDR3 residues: CSVADKNTEAFF. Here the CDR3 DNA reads TGCAGCGTTGCAGACAAGAACACTGAAGCTTTCTTT.

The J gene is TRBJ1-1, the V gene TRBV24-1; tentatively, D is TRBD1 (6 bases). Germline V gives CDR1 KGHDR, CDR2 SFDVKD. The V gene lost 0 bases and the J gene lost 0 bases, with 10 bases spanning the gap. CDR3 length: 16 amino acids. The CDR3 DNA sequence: TGTGCCACCAGTGATTTGCTGGGGGGCTTGAACACTGAAGCTTTCTTT. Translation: CATSDLLGGLNTEAFF.

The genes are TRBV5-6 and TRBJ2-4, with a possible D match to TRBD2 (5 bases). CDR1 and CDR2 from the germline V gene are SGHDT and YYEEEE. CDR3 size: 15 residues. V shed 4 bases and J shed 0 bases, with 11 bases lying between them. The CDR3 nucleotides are TGTGCCAGCAGCGGGGAGCTGGGAGCCAAAAACATTCAGTACTTC. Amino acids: CASSGELGAKNIQYF.

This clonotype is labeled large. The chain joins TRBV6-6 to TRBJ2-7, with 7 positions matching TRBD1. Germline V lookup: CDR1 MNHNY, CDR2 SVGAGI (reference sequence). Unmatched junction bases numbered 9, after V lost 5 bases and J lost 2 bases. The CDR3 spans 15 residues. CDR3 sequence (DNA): TGTGCCAGCAGTACACAGGGGATGGGGACCTACGAGCAGTACTTC. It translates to CASSTQGMGTYEQYF.

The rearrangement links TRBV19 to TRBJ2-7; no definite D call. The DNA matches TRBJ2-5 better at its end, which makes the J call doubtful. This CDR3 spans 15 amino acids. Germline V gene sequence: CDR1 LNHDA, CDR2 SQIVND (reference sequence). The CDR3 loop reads CASSPGTLLQETQYF. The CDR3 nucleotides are TGTGCCAGTAGTCCGGGTACCCTACTCCAAGAGACCCAGTACTTC.

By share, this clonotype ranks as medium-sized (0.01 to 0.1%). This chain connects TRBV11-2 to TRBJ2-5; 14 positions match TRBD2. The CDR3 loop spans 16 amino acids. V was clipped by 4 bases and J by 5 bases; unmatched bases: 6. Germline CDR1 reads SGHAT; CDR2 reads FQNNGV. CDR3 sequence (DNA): TGTGCCAGCAGCTGGACTAGCGGGGGGCCGGGGGAGACCCAGTACTTC. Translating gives CASSWTSGGPGETQYF.

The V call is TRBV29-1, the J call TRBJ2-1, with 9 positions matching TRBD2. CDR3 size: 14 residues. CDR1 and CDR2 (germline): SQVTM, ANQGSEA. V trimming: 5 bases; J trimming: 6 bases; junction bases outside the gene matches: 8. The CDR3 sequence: CSVPLRLAANEQFF. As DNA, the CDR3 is TGCAGCGTTCCCTTAAGACTAGCGGCCAATGAGCAGTTCTTC.

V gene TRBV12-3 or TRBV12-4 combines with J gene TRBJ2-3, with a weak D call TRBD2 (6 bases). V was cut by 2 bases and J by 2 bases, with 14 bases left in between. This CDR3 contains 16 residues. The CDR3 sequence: CASSLMPGLPTDTQYF. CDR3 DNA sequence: TGTGCCAGCAGTTTAATGCCGGGACTTCCCACAGATACGCAGTATTTT.

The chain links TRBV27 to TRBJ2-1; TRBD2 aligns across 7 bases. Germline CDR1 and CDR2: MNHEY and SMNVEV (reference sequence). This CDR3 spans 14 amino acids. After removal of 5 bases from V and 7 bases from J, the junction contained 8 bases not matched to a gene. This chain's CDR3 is CASSPWTSINEQFF. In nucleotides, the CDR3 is TGTGCCAGCAGTCCTTGGACTAGTATTAATGAGCAGTTCTTC.

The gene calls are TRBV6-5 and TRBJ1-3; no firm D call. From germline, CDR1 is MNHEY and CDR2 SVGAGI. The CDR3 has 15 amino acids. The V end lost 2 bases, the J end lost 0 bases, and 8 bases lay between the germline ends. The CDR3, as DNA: TGTGCCAGCAGTTACAGCGGGAGCTCTGGAAACACCATATATTTT. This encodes CASSYSGSSGNTIYF.

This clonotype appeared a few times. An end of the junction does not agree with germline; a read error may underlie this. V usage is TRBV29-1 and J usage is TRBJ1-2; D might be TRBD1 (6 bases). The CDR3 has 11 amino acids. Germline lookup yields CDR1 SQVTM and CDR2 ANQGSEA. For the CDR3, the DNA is TGCAGCGTTGAAGAGAACAGGGAAAGAATCTTC. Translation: CSVEENRERIF.

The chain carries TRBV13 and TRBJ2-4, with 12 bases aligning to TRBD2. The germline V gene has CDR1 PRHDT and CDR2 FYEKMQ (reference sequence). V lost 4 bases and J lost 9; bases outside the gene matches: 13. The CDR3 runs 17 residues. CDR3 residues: CASSSIGLAGRTRIQYF. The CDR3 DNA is TGTGCCAGCAGCTCGATCGGACTAGCGGGGCGGACGCGCATTCAGTACTTC.

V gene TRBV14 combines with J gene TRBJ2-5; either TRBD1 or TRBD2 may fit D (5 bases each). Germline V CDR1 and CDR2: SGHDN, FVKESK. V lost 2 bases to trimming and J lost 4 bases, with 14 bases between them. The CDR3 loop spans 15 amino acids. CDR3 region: CASSQFTGASETQYF. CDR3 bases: TGTGCCAGCAGCCAATTTACCGGGGCCTCAGAGACCCAGTACTTC.

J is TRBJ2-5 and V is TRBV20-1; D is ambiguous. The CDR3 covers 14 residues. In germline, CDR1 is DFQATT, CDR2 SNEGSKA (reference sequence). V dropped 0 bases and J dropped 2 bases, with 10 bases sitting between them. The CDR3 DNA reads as TGCAGTGCTAGAGATGAAGTAGTTCAAGAGACCCAGTACTTC. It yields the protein CSARDEVVQETQYF.

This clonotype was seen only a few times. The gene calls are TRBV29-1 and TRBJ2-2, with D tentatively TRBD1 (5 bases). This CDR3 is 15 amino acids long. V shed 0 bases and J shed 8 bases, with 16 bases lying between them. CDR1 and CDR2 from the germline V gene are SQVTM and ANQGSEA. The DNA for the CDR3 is TGCAGCGTTGAAGAGGGGCAGGGAATTACGGGGGAGCTGTTTTTT. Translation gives CSVEEGQGITGELFF.

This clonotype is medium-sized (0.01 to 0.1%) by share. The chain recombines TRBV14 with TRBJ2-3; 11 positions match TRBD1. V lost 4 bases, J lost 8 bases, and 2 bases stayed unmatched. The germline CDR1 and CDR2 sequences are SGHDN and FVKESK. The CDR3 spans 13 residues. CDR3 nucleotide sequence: TGTGCCAGCAGCCGGACAGGGGGCTCTACGCAGTATTTT. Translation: CASSRTGGSTQYF.

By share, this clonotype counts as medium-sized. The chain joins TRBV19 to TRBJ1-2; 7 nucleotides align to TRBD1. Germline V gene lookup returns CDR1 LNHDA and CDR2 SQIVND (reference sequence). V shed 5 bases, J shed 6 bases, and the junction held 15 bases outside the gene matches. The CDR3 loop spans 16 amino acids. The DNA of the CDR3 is TGTGCCAGTAGTCCCTCCGGGACAGTAACAGGAGATGGCTACACCTTC. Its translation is CASSPSGTVTGDGYTF.

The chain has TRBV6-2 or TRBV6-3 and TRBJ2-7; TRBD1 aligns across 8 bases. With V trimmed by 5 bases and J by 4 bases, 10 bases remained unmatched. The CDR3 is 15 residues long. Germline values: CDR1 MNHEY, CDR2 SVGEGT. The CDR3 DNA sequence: TGTGCCAGCAGTGTGACCGGGACAGGACGTTACGAGCAGTACTTC. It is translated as CASSVTGTGRYEQYF.

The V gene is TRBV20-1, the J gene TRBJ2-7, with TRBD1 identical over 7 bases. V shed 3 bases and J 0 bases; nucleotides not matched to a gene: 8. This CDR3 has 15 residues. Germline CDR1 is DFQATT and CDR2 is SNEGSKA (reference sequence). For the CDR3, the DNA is TGCAGTGCTAGGCGATTCAGGGGGAGCTCCTACGAGCAGTACTTC. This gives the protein CSARRFRGSSYEQYF.

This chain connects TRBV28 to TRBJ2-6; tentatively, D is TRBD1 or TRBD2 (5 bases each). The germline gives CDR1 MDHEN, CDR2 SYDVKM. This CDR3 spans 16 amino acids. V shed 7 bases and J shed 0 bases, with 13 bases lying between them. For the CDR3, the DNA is TGTGCCAGCATCCCGGGACGGGGCTCTGGGGCCAACGTCCTGACTTTC. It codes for CASIPGRGSGANVLTF.

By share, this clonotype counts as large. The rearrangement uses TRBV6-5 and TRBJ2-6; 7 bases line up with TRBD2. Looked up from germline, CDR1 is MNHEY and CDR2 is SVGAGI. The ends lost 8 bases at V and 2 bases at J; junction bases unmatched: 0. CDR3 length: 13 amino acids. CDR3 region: CASRGAGANVLTF. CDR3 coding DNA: TGTGCCAGCCGGGGGGCTGGGGCCAACGTCCTGACTTTC.

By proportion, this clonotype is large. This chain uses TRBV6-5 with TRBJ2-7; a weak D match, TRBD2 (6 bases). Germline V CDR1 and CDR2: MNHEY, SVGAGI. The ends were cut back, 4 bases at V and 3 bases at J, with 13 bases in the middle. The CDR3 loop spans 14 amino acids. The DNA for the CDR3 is TGTGCCAGCAGTTTAGCGGAGGGATACTACGAGCAGTACTTC. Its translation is CASSLAEGYYEQYF.

CDR3 amino acids: CASGVRVSYEQYF. CDR3 nucleotides: TGTGCCAGTGGTGTGAGGGTTTCCTACGAGCAGTACTTC. This chain uses TRBV19 with TRBJ2-7, with D perhaps TRBD2 (5 bases). V dropped 8 bases and J dropped 1 base, with 12 bases sitting between them. The CDR3 consists of 13 residues. The germline V gene has CDR1 LNHDA and CDR2 SQIVND (reference sequence).

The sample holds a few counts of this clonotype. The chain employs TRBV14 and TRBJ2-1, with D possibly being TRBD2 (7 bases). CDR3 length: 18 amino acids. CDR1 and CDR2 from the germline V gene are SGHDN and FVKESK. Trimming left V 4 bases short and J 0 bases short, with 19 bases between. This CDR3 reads CASSPRPGGPSSYNEQFF. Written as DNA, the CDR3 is TGTGCCAGCAGCCCCCGTCCCGGGGGGCCGAGCTCCTACAATGAGCAGTTCTTC.

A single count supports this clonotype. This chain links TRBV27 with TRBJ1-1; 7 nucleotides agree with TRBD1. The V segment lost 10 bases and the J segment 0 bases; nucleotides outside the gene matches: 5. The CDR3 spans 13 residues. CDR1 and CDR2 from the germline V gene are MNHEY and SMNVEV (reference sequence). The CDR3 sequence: CATSTGMNTEAFF. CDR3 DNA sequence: TGTGCCACCTCGACAGGGATGAACACTGAAGCTTTCTTT.

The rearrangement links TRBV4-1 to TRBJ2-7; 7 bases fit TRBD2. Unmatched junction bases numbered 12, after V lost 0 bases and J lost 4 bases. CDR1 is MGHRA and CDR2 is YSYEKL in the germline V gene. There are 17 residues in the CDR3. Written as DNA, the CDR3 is TGCGCCAGCAGCCAAGATCTGGGAGGGGTGACGCGGTACGAGCAGTACTTC. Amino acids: CASSQDLGGVTRYEQYF.

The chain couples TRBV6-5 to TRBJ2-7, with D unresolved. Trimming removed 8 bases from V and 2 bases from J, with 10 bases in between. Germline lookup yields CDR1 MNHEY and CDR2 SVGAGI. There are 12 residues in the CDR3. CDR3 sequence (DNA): TGTGCCAGCGGCTCGTCCCCCTACGAGCAGTACTTC. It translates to CASGSSPYEQYF.

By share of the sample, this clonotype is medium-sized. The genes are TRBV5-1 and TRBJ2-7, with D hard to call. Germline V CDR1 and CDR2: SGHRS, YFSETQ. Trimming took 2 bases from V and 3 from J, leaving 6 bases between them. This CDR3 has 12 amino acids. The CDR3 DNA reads TGCGCCAGCAGCTTCGATCTCTACGAGCAGTACTTC. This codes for CASSFDLYEQYF. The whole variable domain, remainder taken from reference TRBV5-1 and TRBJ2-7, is KAGVTQTPRYLIKTRGQQVTLSCSPISGHRSVSWYQQTPGQGLQFLFEYFSETQRNKGNFPGRFSGRQFSNSRSEMNVSTLELGDSALYLCASSFDLYEQYFGPGTRLTVT.

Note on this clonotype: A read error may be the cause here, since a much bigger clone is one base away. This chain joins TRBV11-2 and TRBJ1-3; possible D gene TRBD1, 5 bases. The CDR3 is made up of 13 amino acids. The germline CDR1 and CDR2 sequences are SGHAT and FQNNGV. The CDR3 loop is CASYPGGRNSIYF. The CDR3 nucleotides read TGTGCCAGCTATCCCGGGGGACGAAACTCCATATATTTT.

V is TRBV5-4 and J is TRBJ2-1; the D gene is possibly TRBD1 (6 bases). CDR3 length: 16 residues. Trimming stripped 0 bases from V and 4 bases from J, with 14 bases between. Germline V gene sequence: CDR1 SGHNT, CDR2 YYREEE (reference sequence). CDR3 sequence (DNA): TGTGCCAGCAGCTTGGGACAGGCATTCAGATACAATGAGCAGTTCTTC. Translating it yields CASSLGQAFRYNEQFF. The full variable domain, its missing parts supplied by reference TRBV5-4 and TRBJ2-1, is ETGVTQSPTHLIKTRGQQVTLRCSSQSGHNTVSWYQQALGQGPQFIFQYYREEENGRGNFPPRFSGLQFPNYSSELNVNALELDDSALYLCASSLGQAFRYNEQFFGPGTRLTVL.

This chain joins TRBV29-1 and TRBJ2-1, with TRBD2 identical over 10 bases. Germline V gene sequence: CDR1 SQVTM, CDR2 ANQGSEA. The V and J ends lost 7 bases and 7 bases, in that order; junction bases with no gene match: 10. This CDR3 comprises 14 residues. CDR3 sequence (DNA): TGCAGCGGCATGATTCCTAGCGGGGGTAATGAGCAGTTCTTC. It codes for CSGMIPSGGNEQFF.